The 6 T cell receptor beta chains below come from one sample, sequenced in a study of cytomegalovirus exposure and HLA in healthy donors. PCR used 60 Vbeta primers and 13 Jbeta primers. The protocol was immunoSEQ multiplex PCR, while the TCRdb copy is restricted to in-frame clones and leaves out a portion. The sample consists of tens of thousands of clones, approximately 74% of them appearing once. Sequencing used PBMCs. Receptors were obtained from a woman in her fifties or sixties in good health and CMV-seropositive.

This clone was recorded once. The CDR3 reads CASSLSPGQPNYEQYF. The DNA for the CDR3 is TGTGCCAGCAGCCTTTCCCCGGGACAGCCTAATTACGAGCAGTACTTC. The V call is TRBV7-9, the J call TRBJ2-7; 7 nucleotides line up with TRBD1. The ends lost 5 bases at V and 4 bases at J; junction bases unmatched: 14. From germline, CDR1 is SEHNR and CDR2 FQNEAQ (reference sequence). This CDR3 has 16 residues.

The chain employs TRBV6-6 and TRBJ1-5, with TRBD1 matching over 7 bases. The CDR3 covers 15 residues. Germline values: CDR1 MNHNY, CDR2 SVGAGI (reference sequence). V shed 6 bases, J shed 0 bases, and the junction held 5 bases outside the gene matches. CDR3 sequence (DNA): TGTGCCAGCAGGCGTACAGGGGATAGCAATCAGCCCCAGCATTTT. Amino acid sequence: CASRRTGDSNQPQHF.

The chain employs TRBV6-5 and TRBJ2-1, with D possibly matching TRBD1 (6 bases). Germline V gene sequence: CDR1 MNHEY, CDR2 SVGAGI. The CDR3 is 15 residues long. V shed 2 bases and J shed 5 bases, with 13 bases lying between them. Here the CDR3 DNA reads TGTGCCAGCAGTTACGGTAGGACAGTCAACAATGAGCAGTTCTTC. It is translated as CASSYGRTVNNEQFF.

V is TRBV10-2 and J is TRBJ1-5, with D unclear. The V end was cut by 4 bases, the J end by 6 bases, with 7 bases between. This CDR3 is 12 amino acids long. The V gene's germline CDR1 is WSHSY and CDR2 SAAADI. CDR3 bases: TGCGCCAGCAGTGCGTTCTCTCAGCCCCAGCATTTT. It is translated as CASSAFSQPQHF.

The J gene is TRBJ1-4, the V gene TRBV30; a weak D match, TRBD1 (5 bases). Germline CDR1 GTSNPN, CDR2 SVGIG (reference sequence). The ends were cut back, 7 bases at V and 4 bases at J, with 10 bases in the middle. This CDR3 contains 12 residues. In DNA form, the CDR3 reads TGTGCCTCGGCGGGGCTTAATGAAAAACTGTTTTTT. Translation: CASAGLNEKLFF.

The CDR3 loop reads CASSYPEGRGGKTQYF. The CDR3 DNA sequence: TGTGCCAGCAGTTACCCCGAGGGCAGGGGAGGGAAGACCCAGTACTTC. The rearrangement uses TRBV6-6 and TRBJ2-5; D perhaps matches TRBD2 (7 bases). The germline V gene has CDR1 MNHNY and CDR2 SVGAGI (reference sequence). With 2 bases removed from V and 6 bases from J, the gap between germline ends came to 19 bases. The CDR3 totals 16 residues.